Below, 28 T cell receptor beta chains from the same sample are listed, as sequenced in a study of neurological immune-mediated disorders. TCRdb redid the calling of the 5' RACE reads with MiXCR, one entry per CDR3 protein. This table has tens of thousands of distinct CDR3 sequences, roughly 3.6% appearing once. Input material: PBMCs. The receptors originated from a man aged 25-45 years with multiple sclerosis.

In its sample, this clonotype was seen many times. The rearrangement uses TRBV5-1 and TRBJ2-7; the D call may be TRBD1 or TRBD2 (5 bases each). Germline values: CDR1 SGHRS, CDR2 YFSETQ. The CDR3 is made up of 14 amino acids. V was shortened by 0 bases and J by 3 bases, with 10 bases between the two germline ends. DNA for the CDR3: TGCGCCAGCAGCTTGGGCCAGGGACGCTACGAGCAGTACTTC. Translated, it gives CASSLGQGRYEQYF.

In its sample, this clonotype was seen many times. The rearrangement uses TRBV20-1 and TRBJ2-5; the D is unclear. Trimming removed 6 bases at V and 0 bases at J, with 11 bases between. Germline CDR1 and CDR2: DFQATT and SNEGSKA (reference sequence). The CDR3 loop spans 13 amino acids. The CDR3 protein is CSAIPPYQETQYF. In DNA, the CDR3 is TGCAGTGCCATCCCGCCCTACCAAGAGACCCAGTACTTC.

This clonotype was counted ten times or more. A junction boundary mismatches the germline segment, possibly from a read error. This chain links TRBV7-9 with TRBJ1-5; TRBD1 is a possible D gene (6 bases). Germline lookup yields CDR1 SEHNR and CDR2 FQNEAQ (reference sequence). The CDR3 runs 14 residues. For the CDR3, the DNA is TGTGCCAGCAGCCTGGGACAAAGCAATCAGCCCCAGAATTTT. It is translated as CASSLGQSNQPQNF.

This clonotype was recorded at least ten times. The chain has TRBV5-1 and TRBJ2-5; TRBD1 might be the D (6 bases). From germline, CDR1 is SGHRS and CDR2 YFSETQ. Trimming removed 4 bases from V and 1 base from J, with 14 bases in between. The CDR3 has 15 residues. Written as DNA, the CDR3 is TGCGCCAGCAGCCCAATGACAGGCGGCCAAGAGACCCAGTACTTC. This encodes CASSPMTGGQETQYF.

There are many counts of this clonotype. The chain combines TRBV7-2 with TRBJ2-7; D tentatively reads TRBD1 or TRBD2 (5 bases each). The CDR3 length is 16 residues. In germline, CDR1 is SGHTA, CDR2 FQGNSA. V lost 1 base and J lost 0, with 13 bases in between. CDR3 bases: TGTGCCAGCAGCTTAGGAGGTGCAGGGACCTCCTACGAGCAGTACTTC. Translated, it gives CASSLGGAGTSYEQYF.

The chain uses TRBV7-8 and TRBJ2-3; 14 bases match TRBD2. The trim removed 4 bases at V and 5 bases at J, leaving 11 bases unmatched. This CDR3 spans 18 amino acids. Germline lookup yields CDR1 SGHVS and CDR2 FQNEAQ. DNA for the CDR3: TGTGCCAGCAGCTGGGTCGGACTAGCGGGGGGAGGGATAGATACGCAGTATTTT. This codes for CASSWVGLAGGGIDTQYF.

This clonotype was detected many times. The J gene is TRBJ2-5, the V gene TRBV4-1, with D uncertain. Trimming cost V 0 bases and J 5 bases, with 13 bases left between them. The CDR3 is 15 amino acids. Germline V CDR1 and CDR2: MGHRA, YSYEKL. The chain's CDR3 is CASSQDLLIGETQYF. DNA of the CDR3: TGCGCCAGCAGCCAAGATCTGCTTATCGGGGAGACCCAGTACTTC.

In this sample, this clonotype turned up many times. CDR3: CSVQGQGSYNEQFF. As DNA, the CDR3 is TGCAGCGTACAGGGACAGGGATCATACAATGAGCAGTTCTTC. This rearrangement joins TRBV29-1 to TRBJ2-1; 9 nucleotides match TRBD1. The V gene end was trimmed by 6 bases and the J gene end by 4 bases; junction bases not matched to a gene: 7. The CDR3 loop spans 14 amino acids. CDR1 and CDR2 from the germline V gene are SQVTM and ANQGSEA.

This clonotype showed up many times. The J gene is TRBJ2-1, the V gene TRBV7-2, with D unresolved. The V gene lost 4 bases and the J gene lost 6 bases, with 7 bases spanning the gap. CDR1 and CDR2 (germline): SGHTA, FQGNSA. This CDR3 has 12 residues. In DNA form, the CDR3 reads TGTGCCAGCAGCTCGTTGCGCAATGAGCAGTTCTTC. Translation gives CASSSLRNEQFF.

In its sample, this clonotype was seen many times. The chain uses TRBV9 and TRBJ2-1; D is unclear. Germline CDR1 and CDR2: SGDLS and YYNGEE. The CDR3 is 13 residues long. V was cut by 3 bases and J by 0 bases, with 4 bases left in between. CDR3 sequence reads: CASSASSYNEQFF. The CDR3 nucleotides read TGTGCCAGCAGCGCTAGCTCCTACAATGAGCAGTTCTTC.

In its sample, this clonotype was seen many times. The chain couples TRBV20-1 to TRBJ1-2; D unclear. The CDR3 sequence is 12 residues long. CDR1 DFQATT and CDR2 SNEGSKA come from the germline V gene (reference sequence). The ends were cut back, 0 bases at V and 7 bases at J, with 9 bases in the middle. This CDR3 is CSARESQVGYTF. Written as DNA, the CDR3 is TGCAGTGCTAGAGAGAGTCAGGTTGGCTACACCTTC.

This clonotype was seen repeatedly, ten times or more. As DNA, the CDR3 is TGTGCCACCAGCAGACTCTTTCGCGAGGGAGAGGACACTGAAGCTTTCTTT. It specifies CATSRLFREGEDTEAFF. The rearrangement links TRBV15 to TRBJ1-1; D is unresolved. The CDR3 is 17 residues long. The germline V gene encodes CDR1 LNHNV and CDR2 YYDKDF (reference sequence). V lost 2 bases, J lost 3 bases, and 19 bases lay in between.

In its sample, this clonotype was seen many times. V is TRBV20-1 and J is TRBJ2-7; D is possibly TRBD2 (6 bases). This CDR3 contains 13 residues. Trimming removed 6 bases at V and 2 bases at J, with 14 bases between. Germline V CDR1 and CDR2: DFQATT, SNEGSKA (reference sequence). The CDR3 loop is CSAVRDGAYEQYF. The CDR3, as DNA: TGCAGTGCCGTGCGGGACGGAGCCTACGAGCAGTACTTC.

Ten or more counts support this clonotype. This chain uses TRBV12-3 or TRBV12-4 with TRBJ2-5, with D uncertain. Trimming left V 1 base short and J 0 bases short, with 9 bases between. This CDR3 region has 15 residues. Here the CDR3 reads CASSLVGQNQETQYF. The CDR3 bases are TGTGCCAGCAGTTTAGTCGGGCAGAACCAAGAGACCCAGTACTTC.

This clonotype was found many times. The chain recombines TRBV20-1 with TRBJ2-5; 11 nucleotides agree with TRBD2. The V gene's germline CDR1 is DFQATT and CDR2 SNEGSKA (reference sequence). J lost 4 bases, V lost 6 bases, and 13 bases had no gene match. The length of the CDR3 is 16 residues. CDR3 protein: CSAQRLAGGSGETQYF. The CDR3 bases are TGCAGTGCCCAAAGGCTAGCGGGGGGTTCAGGAGAGACCCAGTACTTC.

This clonotype occurred many times. V usage is TRBV3-1 and J usage is TRBJ1-3, with TRBD1 as a possible D gene (5 bases). Germline-derived CDR1 and CDR2 are LGHDT and YNNKEL (reference sequence). This CDR3 spans 18 amino acids. V lost 3 bases and J lost 0, with 18 bases in between. For the CDR3, the DNA is TGTGCCAGCAGCCACGAAAAGGGGTTGGTCGCCTCTGGAAACACCATATATTTT. As protein: CASSHEKGLVASGNTIYF.

Comments on this clonotype: A much larger clone differs by one base, so this may be a read error. This rearrangement joins TRBV20-1 to TRBJ2-7; the match to TRBD1 covers 10 bases. V was pared by 4 bases and J by 7 bases, with 10 bases of the junction left unmatched. Germline loops: CDR1 DFQATT, CDR2 SNEGSKA (reference sequence). The CDR3 spans 14 residues. The CDR3, as DNA: TGCAGTGCTAAACCCAGGGACAGGGGCCAAGAGCAGTACTTC. Its protein product is CSAKPRDRGQEQYF.

This clonotype appeared many times. The chain uses TRBV4-1 and TRBJ1-1; possible D gene TRBD1, 6 bases. This CDR3 is built from 12 residues. Trimming took 6 bases from V and 1 from J, leaving 6 bases between them. CDR1 is MGHRA and CDR2 is YSYEKL in the germline V gene. The CDR3 protein is CASRQGNTEAFF. The CDR3 DNA is TGCGCCAGCAGACAGGGGAACACTGAAGCTTTCTTT.

This clonotype was counted at least ten times. The gene calls are TRBV10-3 and TRBJ2-7, with TRBD1 matching 12 bases. In germline, CDR1 is ENHRY, CDR2 SYGVKD. The CDR3 consists of 15 residues. Losses at the gene ends were 4 bases for V and 5 bases for J; bases not matched to a gene: 6. CDR3 coding DNA: TGTGCCATCAGTGCTGGGGACAGGGGGCGAAACGAGCAGTACTTC. Encoded protein: CAISAGDRGRNEQYF.

This clonotype was found many times. The chain employs TRBV5-1 and TRBJ2-3, with 12 bases fitting TRBD2. This CDR3 region has 15 residues. The V gene end was trimmed by 4 bases and the J gene end by 4 bases; junction bases not matched to a gene: 4. CDR1 is SGHRS and CDR2 is YFSETQ in the germline V gene. CDR3: CASSGRTSGADTQYF. In DNA form, the CDR3 reads TGCGCCAGCAGCGGGCGGACTAGCGGGGCAGATACGCAGTATTTT.

The sample holds many counts of this clonotype. V is TRBV3-1 and J is TRBJ1-4; D is uncertain. The CDR3 covers 16 residues. Germline V gives CDR1 LGHDT, CDR2 YNNKEL (reference sequence). Trimming pared 4 bases from V and 8 bases from J, leaving 20 bases between. In DNA form, the CDR3 reads TGTGCCAGCAGCCCGATGACCCTAGTACCGTCCGAAAAACTGTTTTTT. This translates into CASSPMTLVPSEKLFF.

This clonotype was seen at least ten times. This chain connects TRBV20-1 to TRBJ2-1, with TRBD2 matching over 10 bases. The CDR3 loop spans 17 amino acids. Germline V gene lookup returns CDR1 DFQATT and CDR2 SNEGSKA (reference sequence). V lost 4 bases to trimming and J lost 3 bases; unmatched junction nucleotides: 12. In DNA form, the CDR3 reads TGCAGTGCTACCCCCCCCCTAGCGGGGGCTAACTACAATGAGCAGTTCTTC. It translates to CSATPPLAGANYNEQFF.

This clonotype was observed many times. The J gene is TRBJ2-4, the V gene TRBV7-9, with D perhaps TRBD2 (6 bases). Germline V CDR1 and CDR2: SEHNR, FQNEAQ (reference sequence). V shed 5 bases and J shed 0 bases, with 14 bases lying between them. The CDR3 consists of 16 residues. DNA of the CDR3: TGTGCCAGCAGCCCCAGGGACTCGGTAGCCAAAAACATTCAGTACTTC. Translated, it gives CASSPRDSVAKNIQYF.

This clonotype was seen ten or more times. V and J are TRBV29-1 and TRBJ2-1; no definite D call. Trimming took off 8 bases at V and 2 bases at J, with 13 bases between the two ends. CDR3 length equals 13 residues. Germline V lookup: CDR1 SQVTM, CDR2 ANQGSEA. CDR3 protein: CSPVVGTYNEQFF. CDR3 DNA: TGCAGCCCGGTAGTGGGCACCTACAATGAGCAGTTCTTC.

At least ten counts were recorded for this clonotype. The CDR3 nucleotides are TGTGCCATCAGTGAGAGGGAGACGGGCCGATACAACCAAGAGACCCAGTACTTC. It codes for CAISERETGRYNQETQYF. This chain uses TRBV10-3 with TRBJ2-5, with D possibly TRBD2 on 5 matching bases. The V end lost 2 bases, the J end lost 0 bases, and 19 bases lay between the germline ends. The CDR3 loop spans 18 amino acids. Looked up from germline, CDR1 is ENHRY and CDR2 is SYGVKD.

This clonotype was observed many times. The chain recombines TRBV7-9 with TRBJ2-2, with 9 positions matching TRBD1. The CDR3 sequence is 15 residues long. V dropped 5 bases and J dropped 4; count of bases not matched to a gene: 5. The germline CDR1 and CDR2 sequences are SEHNR and FQNEAQ (reference sequence). The CDR3 sequence: CASSPGQGPTGELFF. CDR3 nucleotide sequence: TGTGCCAGCAGCCCTGGACAGGGGCCCACCGGGGAGCTGTTTTTT. Full variable domain (missing parts from reference TRBV7-9 and TRBJ2-2): DTGVSQNPRHKITKRGQNVTFRCDPISEHNRLYWYRQTLGQGPEFLTYFQNEAQLEKSRLLSDRFSAERPKGSFSTLEIQRTEQGDSAMYLCASSPGQGPTGELFFGEGSRLTVL.

The table lists this clonotype with many counts. V gene TRBV11-2 combines with J gene TRBJ2-7; 13 bases fit TRBD2. Trimming cost V 4 bases and J 4 bases; bases outside gene matches: 13. Germline V gene data show CDR1 as SGHAT and CDR2 as FQNNGV. This CDR3 is built from 18 residues. The CDR3 spells CASSSSPGTSGISYEQYF. Here the CDR3 DNA reads TGTGCCAGCAGCTCCTCACCCGGGACTAGCGGGATATCGTACGAGCAGTACTTC.

This clonotype was seen only a few times. The rearrangement uses TRBV19 and TRBJ2-7; a possible D gene is TRBD2 (5 bases). The germline CDR1 and CDR2 sequences are LNHDA and SQIVND (reference sequence). The CDR3 runs to 13 residues. Trimming took off 5 bases at V and 0 bases at J, with 8 bases between the two ends. Here the CDR3 DNA reads TGTGCCAGTAGTGCGGGTCGCTCCTACGAGCAGTACTTC. Encoded protein: CASSAGRSYEQYF.